This TCR beta chain stems from a study of T cells expressing NK-cell markers. No DNA is given; TCRdb re-called the 5' RACE reads and lists each CDR3 protein once. In all, the sample yields hundreds of thousands of distinct CDR3 sequences. This CDR3 contains 15 residues. Germline V gene data show CDR1 as LGHNA and CDR2 as YNFKEQ. The sequence was obtained from a woman between 18 and 69 years old in good health. The chain joins TRBV4-2 to TRBJ2-3; absent DNA, TCRdb's TRBD2 call cannot be checked. The sequencing sample was made of blood T cells: a sorted CD56 or NKG2C T cell subset, CD4+ or CD8+ T cells, or bulk PBMC T cells (not recorded which). CDR3 amino acids: CASSPRASGQDTQYF.